This note documents a single T cell receptor beta chain sequence. Its antigen is undetermined. The CDR3 is made up of 12 amino acids. The germline gives CDR1 SGHTA, CDR2 FQGNSA. V lost 6 bases to trimming and J lost 8 bases, with 12 bases between them. This record comes from a study of OX40 agonist ivuxolimab in advanced cancers. The study, taken as a whole, reports: Expanded clones belonging to CD8+ T cells outnumbered, on average, those of CD4+.

Sequencing used immunoSEQ multiplex PCR; TCRdb keeps in-frame clones, though not all of them. The repertoire holds around 97,000 clones, about 90% seen once, with roughly 5% in the top ten. Source: CD4+ or CD8+ T cells sorted from blood, taken in a trial of the OX40 agonist ivuxolimab. This TCR derives from an adult with an advanced solid tumor such as melanoma, head and neck, liver or kidney cancer. V gene TRBV7-2 combines with J gene TRBJ2-3; D could derive from TRBD1 or TRBD2 (6 bases each). The CDR3 sequence: CASSQQGGTQYF. CDR3 coding DNA: TGTGCCAGCAGTCAACAGGGAGGTACGCAGTATTTT.